One and the same sample provided the 10 T cell receptor beta chains below, sequenced in a study of patients and donors after allogeneic stem cell transplantation. One entry per CDR3 protein, called by TCRdb with MiXCR from the RT-PCR reads. This sample has approximately 160,000 distinct CDR3 sequences, with over 25% found just once. The sample taken for sequencing was blood, either unsorted or a sorted T cell fraction (not recorded which). The receptors were sampled from a human donor who was either an allogeneic HSCT recipient or a stem cell or donor lymphocyte infusion donor (not recorded which). It is not recorded whose cells these are; they may come from a transplant donor.

This clonotype was seen more than once but under ten times. The chain uses TRBV18 and TRBJ1-2, with D unresolved. The CDR3 length is 13 residues. V was trimmed by 6 bases and J by 7 bases, leaving 15 bases between them. Germline-derived CDR1 and CDR2 are KGHSH and LQKENI. CDR3 DNA sequence: TGTGCCAGCTCTCTTCCGGTCCCCTTTGGCTACACCTTC. It codes for CASSLPVPFGYTF.

This clonotype showed up just a few times. This chain uses TRBV7-2 with TRBJ1-5; D not resolved. V lost 1 base, J lost 1 base, and 5 bases lay in between. Germline V gives CDR1 SGHTA, CDR2 FQGNSA. This CDR3 contains 14 residues. The CDR3 here is CASSLGLSNQPQHF. In DNA form, the CDR3 reads TGTGCCAGCAGCTTAGGGTTAAGCAATCAGCCCCAGCATTTT.

The V gene is TRBV19, the J gene TRBJ2-7, with TRBD1 matching over 9 bases. The ends lost 6 bases at V and 2 bases at J; junction bases unmatched: 14. Germline V lookup: CDR1 LNHDA, CDR2 SQIVND (reference sequence). The CDR3 totals 17 residues. CDR3 DNA sequence: TGTGCCAGTAGCCGATTCTCCGGGACAGGGCTCCCCTACGAGCAGTACTTC. Translated, it gives CASSRFSGTGLPYEQYF.

This sequence joins TRBV4-3 and TRBJ1-3; D unresolved. Germline V gene data show CDR1 as LGHNA and CDR2 as YSLEER. The CDR3 runs 16 residues. V lost 0 bases, J lost 2 bases, and 11 bases lay in between. For the CDR3, the DNA is TGCGCCAGCAGCCAAGATTTCGGAGGAGCTGGAAACACCATATATTTT. Protein product: CASSQDFGGAGNTIYF.

This clonotype was seen more than once but under ten times. This chain connects TRBV12-3 or TRBV12-4 to TRBJ1-1; the D is unclear. This CDR3 spans 11 amino acids. Trimming took off 6 bases at V and 3 bases at J, with 5 bases between the two ends. Here the CDR3 DNA reads TGTGCCAGCAGGGAATACACTGAAGCTTTCTTT. As protein: CASREYTEAFF.

The CDR3 is CSVEGQGGYEQYF. CDR3 nucleotides: TGCAGCGTTGAAGGACAGGGTGGATACGAGCAGTACTTC. The chain is built from TRBV29-1 and TRBJ2-7; 7 nucleotides agree with TRBD1. Germline CDR1 reads SQVTM; CDR2 reads ANQGSEA. CDR3 size: 13 residues. With V trimmed by 1 base and J by 4 bases, 4 bases remained unmatched.

This clonotype was counted at least ten times. The chain uses TRBV5-1 and TRBJ1-3, with 10 bases identical to TRBD1. Looked up from germline, CDR1 is SGHRS and CDR2 is YFSETQ. The length of the CDR3 is 15 residues. With V trimmed by 4 bases and J by 2 bases, 3 bases remained unmatched. This CDR3 is CASSTGTGAGNTIYF. In DNA, the CDR3 is TGCGCCAGCAGCACCGGGACAGGGGCTGGAAACACCATATATTTT.

This sequence joins TRBV20-1 and TRBJ2-7, with D perhaps matching TRBD1 (6 bases). Germline V lookup: CDR1 DFQATT, CDR2 SNEGSKA (reference sequence). V was cut by 5 bases and J by 0 bases, with 11 bases left in between. The CDR3 consists of 13 residues. CDR3 residues: CSAWGPSSYEQYF. CDR3 coding DNA: TGCAGTGCTTGGGGGCCGAGCTCCTACGAGCAGTACTTC.

The gene calls are TRBV5-1 and TRBJ2-3; D is perhaps TRBD2 (5 bases). Deletions cut 4 bases from V and 0 bases from J, with 12 bases between. The CDR3 has 15 amino acids. CDR1 is SGHRS and CDR2 is YFSETQ in the germline V gene. The CDR3 coding sequence is TGCGCCAGCAGCCAGAGCGGAACTAGCACAGATACGCAGTATTTT. Amino acids: CASSQSGTSTDTQYF.

This clonotype was picked up a small number of times. The J gene is TRBJ2-1, the V gene TRBV29-1; TRBD1 agrees at 7 bases. The CDR3 is 15 residues long. CDR1 SQVTM and CDR2 ANQGSEA come from the germline V gene. With 3 bases clipped from V and 5 bases from J, the junction kept 10 bases outside the gene matches. Here the CDR3 reads CSVERTTGHNNEQFF. Written as DNA, the CDR3 is TGCAGCGTTGAGAGAACGACAGGGCACAACAATGAGCAGTTCTTC.